These 16 T cell receptor beta chains came from one sample sequenced in a study of blood T cell repertoires in COVID-19. Assay: immunoSEQ multiplex PCR; the TCRdb copy retains only in-frame clones and omits some. The table has around 93,000 clones, more than 75% seen once. Source material: peripheral blood. The receptors shown here come from a human donor in a cohort sampled during active COVID-19.

The chain is built from TRBV29-1 and TRBJ1-5; 7 bases map to TRBD1. The V gene's germline CDR1 is SQVTM and CDR2 ANQGSEA. The CDR3 length is 14 residues. With 6 bases clipped from V and 0 bases from J, the junction kept 5 bases outside the gene matches. The CDR3 loop reads CSVRDRASNQPQHF. CDR3 in DNA: TGCAGCGTCCGCGACAGGGCTAGCAATCAGCCCCAGCATTTT.

V and J are TRBV14 and TRBJ1-6, with D uncertain. The V and J ends lost 4 bases and 10 bases respectively, with 11 bases between them. Germline V gene data show CDR1 as SGHDN and CDR2 as FVKESK. The CDR3 is 13 amino acids. The CDR3 region is CASSLAAGSPLHF. The CDR3 DNA reads TGTGCCAGCAGCCTCGCGGCTGGGTCACCCCTCCACTTT.

The V call is TRBV6-2 or TRBV6-3, the J call TRBJ2-1; 8 nucleotides line up with TRBD2. Germline trimming cut 6 bases from V and 5 bases from J; bases unmatched to any gene: 12. Germline V CDR1 and CDR2: MNHEY, SVGEGT. The CDR3 extends over 16 amino acids. DNA for the CDR3: TGTGCCAGCAGCTTATACCGGGGGGGCCTAAACAATGAGCAGTTCTTC. Translation gives CASSLYRGGLNNEQFF.

The V and J genes are TRBV7-9 and TRBJ1-1, with TRBD1 as a possible D gene (6 bases). V gave up 5 bases and J gave up 0 bases, with 10 bases separating them. In germline, CDR1 is SEHNR, CDR2 FQNEAQ (reference sequence). The CDR3 length is 14 residues. CDR3 region: CASSPGGMNTEAFF. The DNA for the CDR3 is TGTGCCAGCAGCCCGGGGGGCATGAACACTGAAGCTTTCTTT.

V usage is TRBV5-1 and J usage is TRBJ2-1, with TRBD2 as a possible D gene (7 bases). The V end was cut by 0 bases, the J end by 4 bases, with 11 bases between. CDR1 and CDR2 from the germline V gene are SGHRS and YFSETQ. CDR3 length: 15 amino acids. CDR3 in DNA: TGCGCCAGCAGCTTGGCGGGGGGACAATACAATGAGCAGTTCTTC. It translates to CASSLAGGQYNEQFF. The full variable domain, its missing parts supplied by reference TRBV5-1 and TRBJ2-1, is KAGVTQTPRYLIKTRGQQVTLSCSPISGHRSVSWYQQTPGQGLQFLFEYFSETQRNKGNFPGRFSGRQFSNSRSEMNVSTLELGDSALYLCASSLAGGQYNEQFFGPGTRLTVL.

The chain carries TRBV6-5 and TRBJ2-7; 7 nucleotides match TRBD2. Germline V gene sequence: CDR1 MNHEY, CDR2 SVGAGI. The ends lost 7 bases at V and 6 bases at J; junction bases unmatched: 12. This CDR3 spans 14 amino acids. For the CDR3, the DNA is TGTGCCAGCACGACCTCCACTTGGGGGGGCGAGCAGTACTTC. Translating gives CASTTSTWGGEQYF.

This chain joins TRBV19 and TRBJ1-2; 9 nucleotides line up with TRBD1. The CDR3 contains 15 residues. Trimming removed 4 bases from V and 2 bases from J; junction bases left unmatched: 5. In germline, CDR1 is LNHDA, CDR2 SQIVND (reference sequence). The CDR3 sequence is CASSTRQGGNYGYTF. The CDR3 coding sequence is TGTGCCAGTAGTACCCGACAGGGGGGAAACTATGGCTACACCTTC.

This sequence joins TRBV5-3 and TRBJ2-2; 7 bases map to TRBD1. TRBV5-3 is designated an ORF whose function remains uncertain. With 4 bases clipped from V and 0 bases from J, the junction kept 6 bases outside the gene matches. This CDR3 is built from 16 residues. The CDR3 region has the DNA TGTGCCAGAAGCGCTTGGACAGGAACGAACACCGGGGAGCTGTTTTTT. Encoded protein: CARSAWTGTNTGELFF.

This clone came up a few times. The gene calls are TRBV5-1 and TRBJ2-3, with a possible D match to TRBD2 (6 bases). V lost 1 base and J lost 6, with 12 bases in between. The germline CDR1 and CDR2 sequences are SGHRS and YFSETQ. The CDR3 covers 14 residues. The CDR3 sequence: CASSLTGESDTQYF. CDR3 nucleotide sequence: TGCGCCAGCAGCTTGACGGGGGAGAGTGATACGCAGTATTTT. The full variable domain, in which reference TRBV5-1 and TRBJ2-3 provide the parts outside the CDR3, is KAGVTQTPRYLIKTRGQQVTLSCSPISGHRSVSWYQQTPGQGLQFLFEYFSETQRNKGNFPGRFSGRQFSNSRSEMNVSTLELGDSALYLCASSLTGESDTQYFGPGTRLTVL.

The chain uses TRBV7-8 and TRBJ2-3; 12 nucleotides align to TRBD2. Germline V CDR1 and CDR2: SGHVS, FQNEAQ. Trimming cost V 1 base and J 1 base; bases outside gene matches: 0. The CDR3 is made up of 16 amino acids. CDR3 sequence: CASSLGLAGGTDTQYF. Written as DNA, the CDR3 is TGTGCCAGCAGCTTAGGACTAGCGGGAGGCACAGATACGCAGTATTTT. The full variable domain, in which reference TRBV7-8 and TRBJ2-3 provide the parts outside the CDR3, is GAGVSQSPRYKVAKRGQDVALRCDPISGHVSLFWYQQALGQGPEFLTYFQNEAQLDKSGLPSDRFFAERPEGSVSTLKIQRTQQEDSAVYLCASSLGLAGGTDTQYFGPGTRLTVL.

This chain uses TRBV15 with TRBJ2-1; D gene unclear. Germline lookup yields CDR1 LNHNV and CDR2 YYDKDF (reference sequence). The germline V and J ends were trimmed by 2 bases and 9 bases, with 17 bases remaining between them. The CDR3 extends over 15 amino acids. The CDR3 here is CATSRTHISSLEQFF. As DNA, the CDR3 is TGTGCCACCAGCAGAACCCATATTTCGAGCCTTGAGCAGTTCTTC.

This sequence joins TRBV10-1 and TRBJ1-6; 8 positions match TRBD1. There are 15 residues in the CDR3. Germline-derived CDR1 and CDR2 are WNHNN and SYGVQD (reference sequence). V lost 8 bases to trimming and J lost 14 bases; unmatched junction nucleotides: 17. The CDR3 bases are TGCGCCAGCTACGGACAGGGAAAGATGTTTTGGGCCCTCCACTTT. This translates into CASYGQGKMFWALHF.

The chain is built from TRBV29-1 and TRBJ2-3; weak D call: TRBD1 (6 bases). Germline V gives CDR1 SQVTM, CDR2 ANQGSEA. This CDR3 contains 14 residues. V lost 5 bases, J lost 2 bases, and 14 bases lay in between. For the CDR3, the DNA is TGCAGCGTTCCTGTCAGGGGTAACACAGATACGCAGTATTTT. This codes for CSVPVRGNTDTQYF.

The CDR3 here is CASSPQGARIETQYF. DNA of the CDR3: TGTGCCAGCTCACCCCAGGGGGCGCGGATAGAGACCCAGTACTTC. The chain is built from TRBV18 and TRBJ2-5; 8 bases match TRBD1. The V segment lost 3 bases and the J segment 4 bases; nucleotides outside the gene matches: 7. The CDR3 runs 15 residues. Germline V gene lookup returns CDR1 KGHSH and CDR2 LQKENI.

This clone has only a few counts. This chain links TRBV27 with TRBJ2-7; TRBD2 agrees at 7 bases. The V segment lost 3 bases and the J segment 2 bases; nucleotides outside the gene matches: 7. This CDR3 has 15 amino acids. Germline V gives CDR1 MNHEY, CDR2 SMNVEV (reference sequence). The CDR3 bases are TGTGCCAGCAGTTTTAGGAGCGGGATGACCTACGAGCAGTACTTC. It translates to CASSFRSGMTYEQYF.

J is TRBJ2-4 and V is TRBV6-5; 7 bases line up with TRBD1. This CDR3 is built from 15 residues. CDR1 is MNHEY, CDR2 SVGAGI, per germline. V was pared by 4 bases and J by 7 bases, with 10 bases of the junction left unmatched. CDR3 in amino acids: CASSFPGTADNIQYF. The CDR3 coding sequence is TGTGCCAGCAGTTTTCCCGGGACAGCGGATAACATTCAGTACTTC.